This T cell receptor (beta chain) was identified during a study of PD-1 and CTLA-4 blockade in melanoma. Germline-derived CDR1 and CDR2 are LNHNV and YYDKDF (reference sequence). The ends were cut back, 5 bases at V and 5 bases at J, with 10 bases in the middle. This CDR3 is built from 13 residues. The sample holds a few counts of this clone. The repertoire was sequenced with immunoSEQ multiplex PCR; TCRdb's copy has only in-frame clones and lacks some. The table has 34,000 or so clones, around 90% seen once; the top ten hold 5% to 8%. The gene calls are TRBV15 and TRBJ1-5; maybe TRBD1 (5 bases). This receptor was identified in a human donor with melanoma. This sample comprised CD8+ T cells from peripheral blood, obtained from a patient given anti-PD-1 treatment. The CDR3 nucleotides read TGTGCCACCAGCTGGGGCATGGATCAGCCCCAGCATTTT. This encodes CATSWGMDQPQHF.